Below are 30 T cell receptor beta chains sequenced from a single sample in a study of cytomegalovirus exposure and HLA in healthy donors. The primer mix had 60 Vbeta and 13 Jbeta primers. Using immunoSEQ multiplex PCR, the repertoire was profiled, and TCRdb retains in-frame clones only, with some absent. Of about 140,000 clones in the sample, about 9.2% were seen once. The source material was PBMCs. These receptors all come from a woman aged 35 to 49 in good health and CMV-seropositive.

The chain is built from TRBV4-1 and TRBJ2-7, with 7 positions matching TRBD1. Germline assignment: CDR1 MGHRA and CDR2 YSYEKL. There are 15 residues in the CDR3. Unmatched junction bases numbered 4, after V lost 0 bases and J lost 2 bases. CDR3 sequence reads: CASSQDEGATYEQYF. The CDR3 region has the DNA TGCGCCAGCAGCCAAGACGAGGGGGCCACCTACGAGCAGTACTTC.

This clone has only a few counts. The V call is TRBV4-3, the J call TRBJ2-1, with D hard to call. This CDR3 has 14 amino acids. V dropped 0 bases and J dropped 10 bases, with 13 bases sitting between them. The germline gives CDR1 LGHNA, CDR2 YSLEER. The CDR3 loop is CASSQEYFLGEQFF. CDR3 in DNA: TGCGCCAGCAGCCAAGAATACTTTCTCGGGGAGCAGTTCTTC.

This clone occurred a few times. The chain couples TRBV7-8 to TRBJ2-5; D remains unclear. V was clipped by 1 base and J by 1 base, with 10 bases between them. Per the germline V gene, CDR1 is SGHVS and CDR2 is FQNEAQ. This CDR3 comprises 15 residues. The CDR3 sequence: CASSLDETFQETQYF. The DNA for the CDR3 is TGTGCCAGCAGCTTAGATGAAACATTCCAAGAGACCCAGTACTTC.

In this sample, this clone turned up once. J is TRBJ2-5 and V is TRBV7-9, with 7 bases that match TRBD1. V lost 4 bases to trimming and J lost 4 bases; unmatched junction nucleotides: 12. Germline CDR1 is SEHNR and CDR2 is FQNEAQ (reference sequence). The CDR3 has 16 amino acids. The CDR3 sequence is CASSSMGIRGRETQYF. The CDR3 region has the DNA TGTGCCAGCAGCTCCATGGGTATAAGGGGGCGAGAGACCCAGTACTTC.

The V and J genes are TRBV20-1 and TRBJ2-7; 7 positions match TRBD2. Germline CDR1 DFQATT, CDR2 SNEGSKA (reference sequence). CDR3 length equals 11 residues. V trimming: 3 bases; J trimming: 5 bases; junction bases outside the gene matches: 1. CDR3 bases: TGCAGTGCTAGCCGGGGGGACGAGCAGTACTTC. Protein sequence: CSASRGDEQYF.

In its sample, this clone was seen many times. CDR3 coding DNA: TGTGCCAGCAGCGTCGAGCTTGGCGGGGAGCTGTTTTTT. It is translated as CASSVELGGELFF. This chain uses TRBV9 with TRBJ2-2; the D is unclear. Germline-derived CDR1 and CDR2 are SGDLS and YYNGEE. Trimming removed 2 bases from V and 7 bases from J, with 9 bases in between. The CDR3 is 13 residues long.

The chain couples TRBV5-1 to TRBJ1-6, with no clear D. The germline CDR1 and CDR2 sequences are SGHRS and YFSETQ. The V end was cut by 0 bases, the J end by 8 bases, with 12 bases between. The CDR3 is 15 residues long. CDR3 sequence reads: CASSLGAKQDSPLHF. CDR3 DNA sequence: TGCGCCAGCAGCTTGGGGGCAAAGCAGGATTCACCCCTCCACTTT.

This clone was observed a handful of times. This rearrangement joins TRBV29-1 to TRBJ2-2; possible D gene TRBD1, 6 bases. This CDR3 contains 15 residues. Germline loops: CDR1 SQVTM, CDR2 ANQGSEA. V was clipped by 6 bases and J by 6 bases, with 20 bases between them. For the CDR3, the DNA is TGCAGCGTGAGAACAGGGCCCTCTTCGGCCGGGGAGCTGTTTTTT. Amino acid sequence: CSVRTGPSSAGELFF.

This clone was seen only a few times. CDR3 in amino acids: CAIRAQRSDYEQYF. CDR3 bases: TGTGCCATCAGAGCACAGAGATCTGACTACGAGCAGTACTTC. The V and J genes are TRBV10-3 and TRBJ2-7; D is ambiguous. CDR1 is ENHRY and CDR2 is SYGVKD in the germline V gene. V lost 6 bases and J 3 bases, leaving 15 bases between the germline ends. The CDR3 loop spans 14 amino acids.

This clone was detected a few times. The chain is built from TRBV9 and TRBJ2-5; D perhaps matches TRBD1 (6 bases). The CDR3 totals 16 residues. Trimming pared 0 bases from V and 5 bases from J, leaving 17 bases between. The germline CDR1 and CDR2 sequences are SGDLS and YYNGEE. CDR3 nucleotides: TGTGCCAGCAGCGTAGAGGCGCAGGGGATTTGGGAGACCCAGTACTTC. It codes for CASSVEAQGIWETQYF.

About this clone itself: At the DNA level, this CDR3 is encoded by other sequences in the same sample as well. CDR3 nucleotide sequence: TGCAGCGTGGGGAGCGGGGGGAGTGGCTACACCTTC. It is translated as CSVGSGGSGYTF. The gene calls are TRBV29-1 and TRBJ1-2; D possibly corresponds to TRBD1 (5 bases). V lost 6 bases, J lost 7 bases, and 15 bases lay in between. Germline loops: CDR1 SQVTM, CDR2 ANQGSEA. This CDR3 has 12 residues.

There are a few counts of this clone. The chain recombines TRBV13 with TRBJ2-3, with 7 bases matching TRBD2. CDR1 and CDR2 from the germline V gene are PRHDT and FYEKMQ (reference sequence). J lost 0 bases, V lost 3 bases, and 3 bases had no gene match. The CDR3 loop spans 15 amino acids. CDR3 in DNA: TGTGCCAGCAGCTTCGGCGGGGGAAGCACAGATACGCAGTATTTT. This encodes CASSFGGGSTDTQYF.

In this sample, this clone turned up a few times. V is TRBV23-1 and J is TRBJ2-3; D is possibly TRBD1 (7 bases). TRBV23-1 is assigned to the ORF class and has an uncertain function. The CDR3 totals 15 residues. The CDR3 loop is CASGWRQGGTDTQYF. The CDR3 DNA reads TGCGCAAGCGGGTGGCGGCAGGGGGGCACAGATACGCAGTATTTT.

The chain recombines TRBV4-1 with TRBJ2-7; 10 bases fit TRBD1. CDR1 and CDR2 from the germline V gene are MGHRA and YSYEKL. Unmatched junction bases numbered 4, after V lost 5 bases and J lost 3 bases. The CDR3 totals 14 residues. CDR3: CASSGRDRGYEQYF. The CDR3 DNA reads TGCGCCAGCAGCGGCCGGGACAGGGGCTACGAGCAGTACTTC.

This clone was counted only a few times. CDR3 nucleotide sequence: TGCGCCAGCAGCCAAGATGTACAGCTCTCTGGAAACACCATATATTTT. Translated, it gives CASSQDVQLSGNTIYF. The chain carries TRBV4-3 and TRBJ1-3, with unresolved D. The CDR3 sequence is 16 residues long. The germline V gene encodes CDR1 LGHNA and CDR2 YSLEER. Trimming left V 0 bases short and J 0 bases short, with 9 bases between.

This clone was counted between two and nine times. The V call is TRBV29-1, the J call TRBJ1-1; perhaps TRBD1 as D (5 bases). The CDR3 totals 10 residues. Trimming shortened V by 7 bases and J by 8 bases, and 11 bases separated the two germline ends. Germline V gene sequence: CDR1 SQVTM, CDR2 ANQGSEA. The CDR3 protein is CSGGDQEAFF. CDR3 in DNA: TGCAGCGGGGGGGATCAGGAAGCTTTCTTT.

This clone was counted between two and nine times. The chain is built from TRBV4-3 and TRBJ2-2; 8 positions agree with TRBD2. The ends lost 3 bases at V and 5 bases at J; junction bases unmatched: 14. CDR1 and CDR2 (germline): LGHNA, YSLEER. The CDR3 is 18 residues long. The CDR3 sequence: CASSQSNSGAPGTGELFF. DNA of the CDR3: TGCGCCAGCAGCCAGAGTAATAGCGGGGCCCCGGGGACCGGGGAGCTGTTTTTT.

J is TRBJ2-1 and V is TRBV7-9; possibly TRBD1 for D (5 bases). This CDR3 has 11 amino acids. The V end was cut by 6 bases, the J end by 13 bases, with 13 bases between. From germline, CDR1 is SEHNR and CDR2 FQNEAQ (reference sequence). The CDR3 region is CASRDQGFQFF. The CDR3 nucleotides read TGTGCCAGCAGGGACCAGGGTTTTCAGTTCTTC.

The chain combines TRBV7-2 with TRBJ2-6; 9 nucleotides align to TRBD1. CDR3 length: 18 residues. Trimming took 0 bases from V and 1 from J; bases not matched to a gene: 4. CDR1 is SGHTA, CDR2 FQGNSA, per germline. The CDR3 DNA sequence: TGTGCCAGCAGCTTAGCTACAGGGGGCCGTTCTGGGGCCAACGTCCTGACTTTC. Its translation: CASSLATGGRSGANVLTF.

The chain employs TRBV7-2 and TRBJ2-7; perhaps TRBD1 as D (6 bases). Looked up from germline, CDR1 is SGHTA and CDR2 is FQGNSA. Trimming shortened V by 3 bases and J by 4 bases, and 7 bases separated the two germline ends. There are 12 residues in the CDR3. CDR3 loop: CASSFTGYEQYF. The CDR3 nucleotides read TGTGCCAGCAGCTTCACAGGGTACGAGCAGTACTTC.

The chain combines TRBV6-5 with TRBJ2-2, with unresolved D. The germline V gene encodes CDR1 MNHEY and CDR2 SVGAGI. This CDR3 has 15 residues. The V end lost 6 bases, the J end lost 5 bases, and 16 bases lay between the germline ends. The CDR3 protein is CASSLDGGTTGELFF. The CDR3 DNA reads TGTGCCAGCAGCCTCGACGGCGGAACTACCGGGGAGCTGTTTTTT.

This clone appeared a few times. The rearrangement joins TRBV19 to TRBJ1-5, with a possible D match to TRBD1 (6 bases). Germline V gene lookup returns CDR1 LNHDA and CDR2 SQIVND (reference sequence). There are 14 residues in the CDR3. The V end was cut by 2 bases, the J end by 7 bases, with 12 bases between. CDR3 protein: CASSINRVEQPQHF. CDR3 DNA sequence: TGTGCCAGTAGTATAAACAGGGTGGAGCAGCCCCAGCATTTT.

The rearrangement joins TRBV7-9 to TRBJ2-1; TRBD2 matches at 13 bases. The CDR3 has 15 residues. The V gene's germline CDR1 is SEHNR and CDR2 FQNEAQ (reference sequence). Losses at the gene ends were 5 bases for V and 3 bases for J; bases not matched to a gene: 1. The CDR3 loop is CASSRLAGGYNEQFF. The DNA for the CDR3 is TGTGCCAGCAGCAGACTAGCGGGGGGCTACAATGAGCAGTTCTTC.

There are a few counts of this clone. This chain uses TRBV6-1 with TRBJ1-3; no reliable D call. Trimming cost V 1 base and J 2 bases, with 9 bases left between them. In germline, CDR1 is MNHNS, CDR2 SASEGT. The CDR3 length is 15 residues. CDR3 nucleotide sequence: TGTGCCAGCAGTGAAGTTGTTCGGGCTGGAAACACCATATATTTT. It translates to CASSEVVRAGNTIYF.

The V and J genes are TRBV19 and TRBJ2-1, with D possibly matching TRBD2 (6 bases). This CDR3 spans 15 amino acids. V was shortened by 3 bases and J by 9 bases, with 18 bases between the two germline ends. The germline V gene encodes CDR1 LNHDA and CDR2 SQIVND (reference sequence). The CDR3, as DNA: TGTGCCAGTAGTATGAACACGGGCGGGGTGAGTGAGCAGTTCTTC. Its translation is CASSMNTGGVSEQFF.

Turning to this clone: Other DNA sequences in the sample encode the same CDR3. The rearrangement links TRBV10-3 to TRBJ2-2; TRBD1 agrees at 9 bases. Germline V gene data show CDR1 as ENHRY and CDR2 as SYGVKD. Trimming removed 10 bases from V and 6 bases from J; junction bases left unmatched: 3. CDR3 length equals 12 residues. Written as DNA, the CDR3 is TGTGCCACGGGACAGGGCGCCGGGGAGCTGTTTTTT. It specifies CATGQGAGELFF.

The rearrangement joins TRBV21-1 to TRBJ1-4. TRBV21-1 is an annotated pseudogene. CDR3 length: 14 residues. CDR3 amino acids: CASSKRLEGEKLFF. CDR3 in DNA: TGTGCCAGCAGCAAACGGTTGGAGGGAGAAAAACTGTTTTTT.

This chain connects TRBV2 to TRBJ1-5; 9 bases line up with TRBD1. CDR1 is SNHLY and CDR2 is FYNNEI in the germline V gene. This CDR3 is built from 15 residues. V was pared by 6 bases and J by 7 bases, with 10 bases of the junction left unmatched. As DNA, the CDR3 is TGTGCCAGCAGGCCGGACAGGGGAGGATACCAGCCCCAGCATTTT. Its translation: CASRPDRGGYQPQHF.

This clone occurred a few times. The V and J genes are TRBV29-1 and TRBJ2-6, with D unclear. The germline gives CDR1 SQVTM, CDR2 ANQGSEA. Trimming took off 3 bases at V and 2 bases at J, with 5 bases between the two ends. The CDR3 contains 13 residues. CDR3 DNA: TGCAGCGTTGACCCTACTGGGGCCAACGTCCTGACTTTC. This encodes CSVDPTGANVLTF.

This clone was detected many times. This chain joins TRBV10-3 and TRBJ2-3; D may be TRBD2 (5 bases). Germline assignment: CDR1 ENHRY and CDR2 SYGVKD. CDR3 length: 11 residues. Trimming took 7 bases from V and 6 from J, leaving 8 bases between them. CDR3: CAITEGDTQYF. The DNA of the CDR3 is TGTGCCATCACCGAGGGCGATACGCAGTATTTT.